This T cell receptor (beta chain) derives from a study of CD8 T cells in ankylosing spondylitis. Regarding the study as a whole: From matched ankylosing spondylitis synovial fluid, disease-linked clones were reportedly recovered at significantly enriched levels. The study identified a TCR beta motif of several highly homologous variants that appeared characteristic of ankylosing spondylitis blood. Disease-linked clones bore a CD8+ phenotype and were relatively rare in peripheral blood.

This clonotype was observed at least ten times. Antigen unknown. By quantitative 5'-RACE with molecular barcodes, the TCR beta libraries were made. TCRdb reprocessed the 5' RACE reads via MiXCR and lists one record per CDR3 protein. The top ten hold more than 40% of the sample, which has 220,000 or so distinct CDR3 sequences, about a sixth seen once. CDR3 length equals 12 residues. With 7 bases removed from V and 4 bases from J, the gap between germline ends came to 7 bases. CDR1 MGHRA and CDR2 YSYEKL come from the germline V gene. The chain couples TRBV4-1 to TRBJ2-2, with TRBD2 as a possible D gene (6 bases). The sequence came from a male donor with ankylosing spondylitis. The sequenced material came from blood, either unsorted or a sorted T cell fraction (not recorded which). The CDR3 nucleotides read TGCGCCAGCATGGGGGGCACCGGGGAGCTGTTTTTT. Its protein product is CASMGGTGELFF.